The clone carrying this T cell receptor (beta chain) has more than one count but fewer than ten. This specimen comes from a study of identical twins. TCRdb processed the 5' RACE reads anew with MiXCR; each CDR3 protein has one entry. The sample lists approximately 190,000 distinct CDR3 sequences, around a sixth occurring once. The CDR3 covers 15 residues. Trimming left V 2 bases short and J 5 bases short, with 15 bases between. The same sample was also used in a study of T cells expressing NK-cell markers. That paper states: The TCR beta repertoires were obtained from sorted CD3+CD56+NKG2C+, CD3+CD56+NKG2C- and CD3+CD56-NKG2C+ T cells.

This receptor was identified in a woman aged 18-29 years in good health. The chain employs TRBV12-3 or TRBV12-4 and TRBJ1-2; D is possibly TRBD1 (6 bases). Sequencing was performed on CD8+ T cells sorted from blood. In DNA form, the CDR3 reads TGTGCCAGCAGTTTAACAGGGCCCAGGCGGTATGGCTACACCTTC. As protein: CASSLTGPRRYGYTF.